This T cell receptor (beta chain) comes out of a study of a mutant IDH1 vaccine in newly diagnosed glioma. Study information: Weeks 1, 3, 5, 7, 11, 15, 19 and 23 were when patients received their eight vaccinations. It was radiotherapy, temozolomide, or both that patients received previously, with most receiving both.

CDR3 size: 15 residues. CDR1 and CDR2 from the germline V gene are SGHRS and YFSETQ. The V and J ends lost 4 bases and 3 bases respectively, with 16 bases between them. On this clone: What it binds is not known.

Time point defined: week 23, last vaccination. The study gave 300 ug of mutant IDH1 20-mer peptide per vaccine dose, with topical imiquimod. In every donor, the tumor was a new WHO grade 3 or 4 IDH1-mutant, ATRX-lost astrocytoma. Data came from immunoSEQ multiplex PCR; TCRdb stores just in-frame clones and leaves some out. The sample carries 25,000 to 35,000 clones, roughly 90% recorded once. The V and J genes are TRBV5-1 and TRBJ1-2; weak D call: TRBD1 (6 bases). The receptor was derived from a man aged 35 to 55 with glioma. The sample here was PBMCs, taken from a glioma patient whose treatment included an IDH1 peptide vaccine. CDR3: CASSIQTGADYGYTF. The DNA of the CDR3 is TGCGCCAGCAGCATCCAGACGGGGGCTGACTATGGCTACACCTTC.